This TCR beta chain was retrieved from a study of blood T cell repertoires in COVID-19. On the study more broadly: Sample material is recorded as cDNA or gDNA derived from T cells, B-cell-depleted T cells, or PBMCs.

CDR3 length: 17 amino acids. V was pared by 5 bases and J by 3 bases, with 5 bases of the junction left unmatched. The V gene's germline CDR1 is SGHVS and CDR2 FNYEAQ. Repertoires were generated with immunoSEQ multiplex PCR, while TCRdb's copy carries only in-frame clones and drops some. The repertoire consists of 190,000 or so clones, with 87% occurring once and the leading ten covering about 0.95%. The TCR sequence derives from a woman under 30 who had recovered from COVID-19. The rearrangement uses TRBV7-6 and TRBJ2-1; 15 nucleotides line up with TRBD2. Source material: peripheral blood. CDR3 nucleotide sequence: TGTGCCAGCAGCGCCGGGACTAGCGGGGGGTACTACAATGAGCAGTTCTTC. This encodes CASSAGTSGGYYNEQFF.